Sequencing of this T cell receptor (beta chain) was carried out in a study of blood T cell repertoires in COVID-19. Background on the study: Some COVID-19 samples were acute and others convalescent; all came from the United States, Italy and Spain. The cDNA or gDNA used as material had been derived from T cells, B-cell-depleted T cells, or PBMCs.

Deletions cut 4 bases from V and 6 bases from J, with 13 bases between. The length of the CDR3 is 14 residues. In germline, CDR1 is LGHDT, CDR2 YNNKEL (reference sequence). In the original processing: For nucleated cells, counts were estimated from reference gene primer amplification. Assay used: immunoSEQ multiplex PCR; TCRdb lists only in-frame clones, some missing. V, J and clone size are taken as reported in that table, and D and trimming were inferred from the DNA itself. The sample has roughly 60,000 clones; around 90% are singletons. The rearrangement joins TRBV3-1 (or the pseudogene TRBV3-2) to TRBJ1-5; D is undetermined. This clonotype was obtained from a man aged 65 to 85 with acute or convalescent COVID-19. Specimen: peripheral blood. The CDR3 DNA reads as TGTGCCAGCAGCCCTCGAGGGTTCGGTCAGCCCCAGCATTTT. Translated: CASSPRGFGQPQHF.